This T cell receptor (beta chain) was identified during a study of Graves' ophthalmopathy and Graves' hyperthyroidism. Researchers took RNA transcripts and amplified TCR beta CDR3 regions from them. First-round RT-PCR used HTBI primers; second-round multiplex PCR followed. TCRdb reprocessed the multiplex PCR reads with MiXCR, giving one entry per CDR3 protein. In the table there are 170,000 or so distinct CDR3 sequences, around 39% of which are singletons. The CDR3 length is 15 residues. CDR1 and CDR2 (germline): ENHRY, SYGVKD. With 4 bases clipped from V and 7 bases from J, the junction kept 11 bases outside the gene matches. This clonotype was recorded many times.

The rearrangement links TRBV10-3 to TRBJ1-2; TRBD1 matches 8 bases. The receptor comes from a man younger than 45 with Graves' ophthalmopathy. The sample consisted of peripheral blood. The CDR3 here is CAISAQGARAGGYTF. Written as DNA, the CDR3 is TGTGCCATCAGTGCCCAGGGGGCGCGGGCTGGTGGCTACACCTTC.